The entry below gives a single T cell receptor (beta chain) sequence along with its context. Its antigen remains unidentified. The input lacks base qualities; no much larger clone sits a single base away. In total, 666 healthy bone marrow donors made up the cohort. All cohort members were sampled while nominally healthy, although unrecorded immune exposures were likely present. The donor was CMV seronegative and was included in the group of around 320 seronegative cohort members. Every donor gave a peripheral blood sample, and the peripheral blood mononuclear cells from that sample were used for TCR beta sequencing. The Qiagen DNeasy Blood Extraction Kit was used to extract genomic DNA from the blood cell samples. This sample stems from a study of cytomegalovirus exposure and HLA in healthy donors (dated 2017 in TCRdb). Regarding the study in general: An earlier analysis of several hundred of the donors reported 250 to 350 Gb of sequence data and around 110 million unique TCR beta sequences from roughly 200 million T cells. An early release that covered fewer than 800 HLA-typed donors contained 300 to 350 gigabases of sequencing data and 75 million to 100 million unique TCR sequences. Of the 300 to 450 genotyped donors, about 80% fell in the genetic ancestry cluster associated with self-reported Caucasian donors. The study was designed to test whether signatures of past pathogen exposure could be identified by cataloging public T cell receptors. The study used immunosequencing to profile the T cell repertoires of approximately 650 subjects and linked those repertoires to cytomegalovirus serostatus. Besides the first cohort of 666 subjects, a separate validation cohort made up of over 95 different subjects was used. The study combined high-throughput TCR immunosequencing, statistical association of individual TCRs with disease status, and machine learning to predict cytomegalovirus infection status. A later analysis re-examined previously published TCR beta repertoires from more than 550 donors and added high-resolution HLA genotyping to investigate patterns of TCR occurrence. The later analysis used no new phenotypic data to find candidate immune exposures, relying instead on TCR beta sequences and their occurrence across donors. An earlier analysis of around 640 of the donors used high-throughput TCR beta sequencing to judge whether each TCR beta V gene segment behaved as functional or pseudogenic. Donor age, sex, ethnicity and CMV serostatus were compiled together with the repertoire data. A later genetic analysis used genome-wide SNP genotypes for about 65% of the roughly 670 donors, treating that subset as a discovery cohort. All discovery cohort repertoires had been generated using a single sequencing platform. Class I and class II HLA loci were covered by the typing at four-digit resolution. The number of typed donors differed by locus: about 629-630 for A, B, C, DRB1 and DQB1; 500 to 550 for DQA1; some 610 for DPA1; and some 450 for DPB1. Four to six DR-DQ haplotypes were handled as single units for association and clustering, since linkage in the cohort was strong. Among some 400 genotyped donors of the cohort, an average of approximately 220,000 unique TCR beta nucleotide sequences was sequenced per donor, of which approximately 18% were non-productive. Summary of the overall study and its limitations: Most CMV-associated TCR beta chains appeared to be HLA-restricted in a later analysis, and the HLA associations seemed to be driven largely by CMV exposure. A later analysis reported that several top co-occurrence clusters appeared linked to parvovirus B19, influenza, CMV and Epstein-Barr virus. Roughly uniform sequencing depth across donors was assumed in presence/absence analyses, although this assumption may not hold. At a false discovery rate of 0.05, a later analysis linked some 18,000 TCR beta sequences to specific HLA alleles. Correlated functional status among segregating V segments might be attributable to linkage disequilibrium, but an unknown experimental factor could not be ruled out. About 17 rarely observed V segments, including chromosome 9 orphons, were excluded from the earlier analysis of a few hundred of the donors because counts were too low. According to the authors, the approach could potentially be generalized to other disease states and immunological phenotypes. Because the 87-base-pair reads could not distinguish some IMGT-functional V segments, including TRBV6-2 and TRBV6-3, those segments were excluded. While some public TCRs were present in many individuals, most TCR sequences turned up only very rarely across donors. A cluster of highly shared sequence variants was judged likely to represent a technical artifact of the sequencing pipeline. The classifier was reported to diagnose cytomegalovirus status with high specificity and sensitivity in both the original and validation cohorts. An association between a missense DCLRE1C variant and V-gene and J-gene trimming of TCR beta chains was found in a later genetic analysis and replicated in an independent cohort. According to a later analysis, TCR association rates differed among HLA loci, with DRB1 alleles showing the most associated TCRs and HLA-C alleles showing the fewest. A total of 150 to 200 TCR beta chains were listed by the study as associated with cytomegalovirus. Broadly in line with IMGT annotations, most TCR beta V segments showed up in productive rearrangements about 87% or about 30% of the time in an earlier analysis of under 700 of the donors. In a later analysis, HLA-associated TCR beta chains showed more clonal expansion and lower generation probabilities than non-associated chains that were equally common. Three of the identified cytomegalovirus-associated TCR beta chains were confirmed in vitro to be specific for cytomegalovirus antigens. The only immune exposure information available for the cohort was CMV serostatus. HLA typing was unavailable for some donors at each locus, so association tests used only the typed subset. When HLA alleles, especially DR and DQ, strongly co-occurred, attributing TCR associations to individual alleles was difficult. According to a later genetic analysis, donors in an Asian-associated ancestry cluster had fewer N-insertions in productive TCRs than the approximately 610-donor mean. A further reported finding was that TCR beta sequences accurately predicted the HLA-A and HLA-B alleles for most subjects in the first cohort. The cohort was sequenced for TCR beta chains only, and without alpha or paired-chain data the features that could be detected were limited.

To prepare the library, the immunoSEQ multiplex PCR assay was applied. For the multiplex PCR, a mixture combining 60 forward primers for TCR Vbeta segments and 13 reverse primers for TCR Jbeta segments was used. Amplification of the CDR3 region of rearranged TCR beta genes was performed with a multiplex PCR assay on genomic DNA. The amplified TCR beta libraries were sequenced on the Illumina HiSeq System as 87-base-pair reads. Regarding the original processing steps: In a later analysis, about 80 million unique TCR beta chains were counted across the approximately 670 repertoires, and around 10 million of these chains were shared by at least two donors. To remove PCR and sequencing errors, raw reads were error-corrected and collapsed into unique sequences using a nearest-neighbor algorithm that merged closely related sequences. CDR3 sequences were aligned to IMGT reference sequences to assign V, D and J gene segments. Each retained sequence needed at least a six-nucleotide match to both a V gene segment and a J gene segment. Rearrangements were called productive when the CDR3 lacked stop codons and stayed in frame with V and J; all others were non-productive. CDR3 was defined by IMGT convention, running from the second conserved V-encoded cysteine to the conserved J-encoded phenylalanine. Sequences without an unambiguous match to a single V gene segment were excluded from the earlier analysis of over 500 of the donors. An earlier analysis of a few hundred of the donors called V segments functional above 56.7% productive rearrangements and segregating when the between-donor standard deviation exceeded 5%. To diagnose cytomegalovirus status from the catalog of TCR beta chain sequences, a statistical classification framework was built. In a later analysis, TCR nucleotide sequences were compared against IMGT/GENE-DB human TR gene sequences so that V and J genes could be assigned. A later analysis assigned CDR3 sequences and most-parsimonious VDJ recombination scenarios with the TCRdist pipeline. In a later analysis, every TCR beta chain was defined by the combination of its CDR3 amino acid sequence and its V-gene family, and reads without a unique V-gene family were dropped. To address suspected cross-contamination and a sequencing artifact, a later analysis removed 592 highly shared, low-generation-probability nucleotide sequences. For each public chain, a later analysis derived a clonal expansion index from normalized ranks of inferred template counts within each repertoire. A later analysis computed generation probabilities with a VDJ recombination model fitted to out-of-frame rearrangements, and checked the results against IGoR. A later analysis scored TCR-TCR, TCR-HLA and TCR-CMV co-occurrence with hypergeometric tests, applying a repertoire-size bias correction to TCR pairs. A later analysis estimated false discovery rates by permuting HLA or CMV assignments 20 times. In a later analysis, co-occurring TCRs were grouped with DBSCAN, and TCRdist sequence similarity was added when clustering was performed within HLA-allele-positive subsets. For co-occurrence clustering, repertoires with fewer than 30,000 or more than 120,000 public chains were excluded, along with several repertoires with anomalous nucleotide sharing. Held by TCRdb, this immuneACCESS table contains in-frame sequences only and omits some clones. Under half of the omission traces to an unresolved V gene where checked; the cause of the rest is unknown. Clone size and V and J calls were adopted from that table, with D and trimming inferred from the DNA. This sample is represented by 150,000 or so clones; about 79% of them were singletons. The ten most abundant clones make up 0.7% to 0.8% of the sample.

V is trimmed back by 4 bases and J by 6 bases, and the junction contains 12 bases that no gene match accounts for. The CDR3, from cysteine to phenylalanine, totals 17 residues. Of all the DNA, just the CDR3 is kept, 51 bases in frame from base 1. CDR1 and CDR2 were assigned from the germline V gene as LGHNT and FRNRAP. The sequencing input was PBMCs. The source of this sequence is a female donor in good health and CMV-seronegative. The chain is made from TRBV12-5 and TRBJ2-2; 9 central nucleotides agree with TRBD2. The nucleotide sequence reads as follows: TGTGCTAGTGGTTCGCACGGGTTAGCGGGAGTAGCCGGGGAGCTGTTTTTT. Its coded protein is CASGSHGLAGVAGELFF.